These T cell receptor beta chains were read from a single sample in a study of type 1 and type 2 diabetes patients. TCRdb redid the calling of the multiplex PCR reads with MiXCR, one entry per CDR3 protein. Among about 250,000 distinct CDR3 sequences, around 47% were seen once, and the ten largest hold roughly an eighth. The specimen was peripheral blood mononuclear cells (PBMCs). All receptors derive from a man aged 18 to 35 with type 2 diabetes. The CDR3 runs from the conserved cysteine through the conserved F or W. A D gene is named only where the DNA matches it firmly. The size of a clone is reported for some rows only, either as once, few or many, or as a class for expanded clones.

clone_size: .
d_call: .
v_call: TRBV11-2
j_call: TRBJ2-1
cdr3_nt: TGTGCCAGCAGTTCAGGACGGGGAATGCAGTTCTTC
cdr3_aa: CASSSGRGMQFF

clone_size: .
d_call: .
v_call: TRBV7-2
j_call: TRBJ2-1
cdr3_nt: TGTGCCAGCAGCTTAGCGGGGCACAATGAGCAGTTCTTC
cdr3_aa: CASSLAGHNEQFF

clone_size: .
d_call: TRBD2
v_call: TRBV2
j_call: TRBJ2-1
cdr3_nt: TGTGCCAGCAGGCGCCGGACTAGCGGGGGCTACAATGAGCAGTTCTTC
cdr3_aa: CASRRRTSGGYNEQFF

clone_size: .
d_call: .
v_call: TRBV11-2
j_call: TRBJ1-1
cdr3_nt: TGTGCCAGCAGCTATACCTTACAGACAGTCATCACTGAAGCTTTCTTT
cdr3_aa: CASSYTLQTVITEAFF

clone_size: .
d_call: TRBD1
v_call: TRBV30
j_call: TRBJ2-7
cdr3_nt: TGTGCCTGGATTCCCCCGGACAGGGCTCGCTACGAGCAGTACTTC
cdr3_aa: CAWIPPDRARYEQYF

clone_size: .
d_call: TRBD1
v_call: TRBV29-1
j_call: TRBJ2-1
cdr3_nt: TGCAGCGTTCAAACCCCAGGGGGCTCGTACAATGAGCAGTTCTTC
cdr3_aa: CSVQTPGGSYNEQFF

clone_size: once
d_call: .
v_call: TRBV10-3
j_call: TRBJ2-3
cdr3_nt: TGTGCCATCAGTTACCAGACAACCACAGATACGCAGTATTTT
cdr3_aa: CAISYQTTTDTQYF

clone_size: .
d_call: TRBD2
v_call: TRBV12-3/TRBV12-4
j_call: TRBJ2-1
cdr3_nt: TGTGCCAGCAAGCTTCTAGCGGGAGTAGGAAATGAGCAGTTCTTC
cdr3_aa: CASKLLAGVGNEQFF

clone_size: .
d_call: TRBD1
v_call: TRBV7-2
j_call: TRBJ2-5
cdr3_nt: TGTGCCAGCAGCTTAACTGGGACAGGGGGAGAGACCCAGTACTTC
cdr3_aa: CASSLTGTGGETQYF

clone_size: .
d_call: TRBD1
v_call: TRBV13
j_call: TRBJ2-7
cdr3_nt: TGTGCCAGCACTGCGGGACAGGGATCCTACGAGCAGTACTTC
cdr3_aa: CASTAGQGSYEQYF

clone_size: .
d_call: .
v_call: TRBV30
j_call: TRBJ2-2
cdr3_nt: TGTGCCTGGAAGAGCAGGGTGACCGGGGAGCTGTTTTTT
cdr3_aa: CAWKSRVTGELFF

clone_size: .
d_call: .
v_call: TRBV30
j_call: TRBJ2-5
cdr3_nt: TGTGCCTGGAGTGTACAACTAGAGGAGACCCAGTACTTC
cdr3_aa: CAWSVQLEETQYF

clone_size: .
d_call: .
v_call: TRBV24-1
j_call: TRBJ2-7
cdr3_nt: TGTGCCACCAGTGGTCGAGTGGATGGCACCGGGGAGCTGTACTTC
cdr3_aa: CATSGRVDGTGELYF

clone_size: many
d_call: .
v_call: TRBV19
j_call: TRBJ1-4
cdr3_nt: TGTGCCAGTAGGTTGTCGGGCCTTAATGAAAAACTGTTTTTT
cdr3_aa: CASRLSGLNEKLFF

clone_size: .
d_call: TRBD1
v_call: TRBV2
j_call: TRBJ2-7
cdr3_nt: TGTGCCAGTAGTATAAAATCAGCGGGACAGGGCTTCTCCTACGAGCAGTACTTC
cdr3_aa: CASSIKSAGQGFSYEQYF

clone_size: .
d_call: TRBD2
v_call: TRBV24-1
j_call: TRBJ2-2
cdr3_nt: TGTGCCACCAGTGCCCGGGGGGAGGGCCGGGAGCTGTTTTTT
cdr3_aa: CATSARGEGRELFF

clone_size: .
d_call: TRBD2
v_call: TRBV6-5
j_call: TRBJ2-1
cdr3_nt: TGTGCCAGCAGTGGCGAAGCGGGGGCCCCCAATGAGCAGTTCTTC
cdr3_aa: CASSGEAGAPNEQFF

clone_size: many
d_call: TRBD1
v_call: TRBV7-3
j_call: TRBJ1-6
cdr3_nt: TGTGCCAGCAGCTCGGGGACAGCTAATTCACCCCTCCACTTT
cdr3_aa: CASSSGTANSPLHF

clone_size: few
d_call: .
v_call: TRBV29-1
j_call: TRBJ2-1
cdr3_nt: TGCAGCGTTACTACAGACTACAATGAGCAGTTCTTC
cdr3_aa: CSVTTDYNEQFF

clone_size: once
d_call: .
v_call: TRBV15
j_call: TRBJ2-2
cdr3_nt: TGTGCCACCGCCAAGACAGACGAATACAACACCGGGGAGCTGTTTTTT
cdr3_aa: CATAKTDEYNTGELFF

clone_size: few
d_call: .
v_call: TRBV6-5
j_call: TRBJ2-5
cdr3_nt: TGTGCCAGCAAAGTTCTGCATAGCAGCCAAGAGACCCAGTACTTC
cdr3_aa: CASKVLHSSQETQYF

clone_size: .
d_call: TRBD1
v_call: TRBV30
j_call: TRBJ1-5
cdr3_nt: TGTGCCTGGAGTTCCCGGGGACAGGGAAACAGCAATCAGCCCCAGCATTTT
cdr3_aa: CAWSSRGQGNSNQPQHF

clone_size: .
d_call: TRBD2
v_call: TRBV7-3
j_call: TRBJ2-1
cdr3_nt: TGTGCCAGCAGCTCGTCCGGACTAGCGGGGGGTGCCAATGAGCAGTTCTTC
cdr3_aa: CASSSSGLAGGANEQFF

clone_size: once
d_call: .
v_call: TRBV29-1
j_call: TRBJ2-2
cdr3_nt: TGCAGCGTTTCCCCCGGGTTAGACACCGGGGAGCTGTTTTTT
cdr3_aa: CSVSPGLDTGELFF

clone_size: .
d_call: TRBD1
v_call: TRBV19
j_call: TRBJ1-1
cdr3_nt: TGTGCCAGTAGTGCTAACAGGGGCGGCACTGAAGCTTTCTTT
cdr3_aa: CASSANRGGTEAFF

clone_size: .
d_call: .
v_call: TRBV25-1
j_call: TRBJ2-7
cdr3_nt: TGTGCCAGCAGTGGAACAGTGCAACCCTACGAGCAGTACTTC
cdr3_aa: CASSGTVQPYEQYF

clone_size: .
d_call: TRBD1
v_call: TRBV12-3/TRBV12-4
j_call: TRBJ1-3
cdr3_nt: TGTGCCAGCAGCTCGGACAGGGTAGGCGCTGGAAACACCATATATTTT
cdr3_aa: CASSSDRVGAGNTIYF

clone_size: few
d_call: TRBD2
v_call: TRBV7-2
j_call: TRBJ2-1
cdr3_nt: TGTGCCAGCAGTCGAACGGGACTAATCAATGAGCAGTTCTTC
cdr3_aa: CASSRTGLINEQFF

clone_size: few
d_call: .
v_call: TRBV10-3
j_call: TRBJ2-7
cdr3_nt: TGTGCCATCAGTAAGGACCCGGGTTACGAGCAGTACTTC
cdr3_aa: CAISKDPGYEQYF

clone_size: .
d_call: TRBD1
v_call: TRBV20-1
j_call: TRBJ1-1
cdr3_nt: TGCAGTGCGGGACAGGGCTTTGAAGCTTTCTTT
cdr3_aa: CSAGQGFEAFF

clone_size: .
d_call: TRBD1
v_call: TRBV20-1
j_call: TRBJ2-7
cdr3_nt: TGCAGTGCTAGAGACACCGGGACAGGGGGCGGTCACGAGCAGTACTTC
cdr3_aa: CSARDTGTGGGHEQYF

clone_size: few
d_call: .
v_call: TRBV7-2
j_call: TRBJ2-5
cdr3_nt: TGTGCCAGCAGCTTAGCGTATAGGGAGACCCAGTACTTC
cdr3_aa: CASSLAYRETQYF

clone_size: .
d_call: .
v_call: TRBV19
j_call: TRBJ1-5
cdr3_nt: TGTGCCAGTAGTGCGGACTGGCCAGGCAATCAGCCCCAGCATTTT
cdr3_aa: CASSADWPGNQPQHF

clone_size: .
d_call: .
v_call: TRBV7-2
j_call: TRBJ2-4
cdr3_nt: TGTGCCAGCAGTCGGACCAGCGGGCTAGCCAAAAACATTCAGTACTTC
cdr3_aa: CASSRTSGLAKNIQYF

clone_size: .
d_call: .
v_call: TRBV20-1
j_call: TRBJ2-1
cdr3_nt: TGCAGTCCTCTGGGGGATGAGCAGTTCTTC
cdr3_aa: CSPLGDEQFF

clone_size: few
d_call: TRBD2
v_call: TRBV10-3
j_call: TRBJ2-7
cdr3_nt: TGTAACACTGGGGGGGATGTCTGCCACGAGCAGTACTTC
cdr3_aa: CNTGGDVCHEQYF

clone_size: few
d_call: .
v_call: TRBV7-6
j_call: TRBJ1-1
cdr3_nt: TGTGCCAGCAGCCCAAAACCGGGGACAATCGCAGAAGCTTTCTTT
cdr3_aa: CASSPKPGTIAEAFF

clone_size: few
d_call: .
v_call: TRBV4-1
j_call: TRBJ2-7
cdr3_nt: TGCGCCAGCAGCCAAGATGACCGGGAGACCGAGCAGTACTTC
cdr3_aa: CASSQDDRETEQYF

clone_size: few
d_call: TRBD2
v_call: TRBV7-2
j_call: TRBJ2-5
cdr3_nt: TGTGCCAGCAGTCAAACCTCCGAGACTAGCGGGGCGGCTTGGGAGACCCAGTACTTC
cdr3_aa: CASSQTSETSGAAWETQYF

clone_size: .
d_call: TRBD1
v_call: TRBV30
j_call: TRBJ2-3
cdr3_nt: TGTGCCTGGAGTGTGGGCAGGGGGGATACGCAGTATTTT
cdr3_aa: CAWSVGRGDTQYF

clone_size: few
d_call: .
v_call: TRBV27
j_call: TRBJ1-1
cdr3_nt: TGTGCCAGCAGTTTGGGGAGCGGCACTGAAGCTTTCTTT
cdr3_aa: CASSLGSGTEAFF

clone_size: .
d_call: .
v_call: TRBV2
j_call: TRBJ1-4
cdr3_nt: TGTGCCAGCAGCGACGAAAATGAAAAACTGTTTTTT
cdr3_aa: CASSDENEKLFF